This T cell receptor beta chain was captured in a study of CD8 T cells in Susac syndrome. The V and J ends lost 0 bases and 2 bases respectively, with 2 bases between them. CDR3 size: 12 residues. CDR1 LGHDT and CDR2 YNNKEL come from the germline V gene (reference sequence). When the RNA was reverse transcribed, random hexamers were used with an input of roughly 0.5 to 1 ug. TCRdb recomputed calls from the immunoSEQ multiplex PCR reads with MiXCR, one row per CDR3 protein. The sample records 140,000 or so distinct CDR3 sequences, approximately 95% being singletons. Sequencing input: CD4+ T cells from PBMCs. The receptor was isolated from a human donor with multiple sclerosis. The genes are TRBV3-1 and TRBJ2-7; D ambiguous. For the CDR3, the DNA is TGTGCCAGCAGCCAAGATACCTACGAGCAGTACTTC. It yields the protein CASSQDTYEQYF.